The 13 T cell receptor beta chains below all came from one sample that was sequenced in a study of cytomegalovirus exposure and HLA in healthy donors. PCR amplification relied on 60 Vbeta primers (plus 13 Jbeta primers). Some clones are missing from TCRdb's copy, which holds only in-frame ones; the method was immunoSEQ multiplex PCR. The sample lists fewer than 95,000 clones, 63% occurring once. The sequencing sample was made of PBMCs. These receptors came from a woman aged 25 to 39 in good health and CMV-seronegative.

This clone was observed a handful of times. The chain employs TRBV27 and TRBJ1-1, with TRBD1 as a possible D gene (6 bases). The CDR3 loop spans 15 amino acids. Germline CDR1 and CDR2: MNHEY and SMNVEV (reference sequence). The V and J ends lost 2 bases and 1 base respectively, with 11 bases between them. CDR3: CASSLGGGWNTEAFF. In nucleotides, the CDR3 is TGTGCCAGCAGTTTAGGTGGGGGCTGGAACACTGAAGCTTTCTTT.

The V call is TRBV6-6, the J call TRBJ2-5; D is ambiguous. Trimming removed 6 bases from V and 12 bases from J, with 14 bases in between. CDR1 is MNHNY and CDR2 is SVGAGI in the germline V gene (reference sequence). The CDR3 sequence is 11 residues long. CDR3 in amino acids: CASSNGAIKYF. In DNA, the CDR3 is TGTGCCAGCAGCAACGGTGCCATTAAGTACTTC.

The V and J genes are TRBV6-1 and TRBJ2-2, with TRBD1 as a possible D gene (6 bases). V was trimmed by 7 bases and J by 4 bases, leaving 16 bases between them. Germline V lookup: CDR1 MNHNS, CDR2 SASEGT. The CDR3 covers 15 residues. The CDR3: CASKLLGAGTGELFF. The CDR3, as DNA: TGTGCCAGCAAACTTTTGGGGGCCGGCACCGGGGAGCTGTTTTTT.

This chain joins TRBV28 and TRBJ1-1; TRBD1 matches 9 bases. CDR3 size: 16 residues. V gave up 6 bases and J gave up 1 base; unmatched junction bases: 9. The germline V gene encodes CDR1 MDHEN and CDR2 SYDVKM. This CDR3 is CASRPSVGQGNTEAFF. The CDR3 DNA is TGTGCCAGCAGGCCATCCGTGGGACAGGGGAACACTGAAGCTTTCTTT.

In its sample, this clone was seen a few times. The chain couples TRBV4-2 to TRBJ1-3, with D maybe TRBD1 (5 bases). From germline, CDR1 is LGHNA and CDR2 YNFKEQ. The CDR3 consists of 15 residues. The V end was cut by 9 bases, the J end by 0 bases, with 15 bases between. The CDR3 nucleotides read TGTGCCAGTCGGGCGGGGGAAGACTCTGGAAACACCATATATTTT. Its translation is CASRAGEDSGNTIYF.

This chain joins TRBV6-6 and TRBJ2-1; 11 bases line up with TRBD2. J lost 5 bases, V lost 5 bases, and 5 bases had no gene match. The CDR3 has 15 amino acids. The germline V gene encodes CDR1 MNHNY and CDR2 SVGAGI (reference sequence). The CDR3 sequence: CASSVTSGGNNEQFF. CDR3 DNA: TGTGCCAGCAGTGTCACTAGCGGGGGTAACAATGAGCAGTTCTTC.

This clone has only a few counts. The CDR3 DNA reads TGTGCCAGCAGCTCCTATCCGGGACAGGGGAACTATGGCTACACCTTC. Protein sequence: CASSSYPGQGNYGYTF. The chain joins TRBV7-2 to TRBJ1-2, with 10 bases identical to TRBD1. Germline values: CDR1 SGHTA, CDR2 FQGNSA. This CDR3 is 16 amino acids long. Trimming took 4 bases from V and 2 from J; bases not matched to a gene: 7.

J is TRBJ1-2 and V is TRBV7-3, with 9 bases aligning to TRBD1. The CDR3 spans 14 residues. Germline assignment: CDR1 SGHTA and CDR2 FQGTGA. The V and J ends lost 5 bases and 6 bases, in that order; junction bases with no gene match: 7. CDR3: CASSPTGTGHGYTF. The CDR3, as DNA: TGTGCCAGCAGCCCCACCGGGACAGGGCATGGCTACACCTTC.

V is TRBV18 and J is TRBJ2-3, with 10 bases fitting TRBD1. This CDR3 comprises 16 residues. The V gene end was trimmed by 3 bases and the J gene end by 6 bases; junction bases not matched to a gene: 9. Germline lookup yields CDR1 KGHSH and CDR2 LQKENI. The CDR3 region has the DNA TGTGCCAGCTCACCGACATCGACAGGGGGCGCGGATACGCAGTATTTT. Encoded protein: CASSPTSTGGADTQYF.

This clone was recorded a few times. The V call is TRBV2, the J call TRBJ1-1, with 9 positions matching TRBD1. The CDR3 loop spans 14 amino acids. V shed 8 bases and J 4 bases; nucleotides not matched to a gene: 8. Per the germline V gene, CDR1 is SNHLY and CDR2 is FYNNEI. This CDR3 is CASSLGTGTTEAFF. The CDR3 coding sequence is TGTGCCAGCTCTTTAGGGACAGGGACCACTGAAGCTTTCTTT.

This clone was seen a few times. This chain uses TRBV2 with TRBJ2-7, with TRBD1 matching over 8 bases. The CDR3 loop spans 15 amino acids. Germline lookup yields CDR1 SNHLY and CDR2 FYNNEI. Trimming removed 5 bases from V and 5 bases from J; junction bases left unmatched: 11. The CDR3 region is CASSPKRDRFHEQYF. Here the CDR3 DNA reads TGTGCCAGCAGTCCGAAAAGGGACAGGTTCCACGAGCAGTACTTC.

The chain carries TRBV5-5 and TRBJ1-5, with D unresolved. The germline V and J ends were trimmed by 4 bases and 0 bases, with 8 bases remaining between them. The germline CDR1 and CDR2 sequences are SGHKS and YYEKEE (reference sequence). The CDR3 covers 14 residues. For the CDR3, the DNA is TGTGCCAGCAGCAATCGTTATAGCAATCAGCCCCAGCATTTT. Amino acids: CASSNRYSNQPQHF. Combining the CDR3 with reference TRBV5-5 and TRBJ1-5 gives the whole variable domain DAGVTQSPTHLIKTRGQQVTLRCSPISGHKSVSWYQQVLGQGPQFIFQYYEKEERGRGNFPDRFSARQFPNYSSELNVNALLLGDSALYLCASSNRYSNQPQHFGDGTRLSIL.

Only one count was recorded for this clone. This chain links TRBV25-1 with TRBJ1-3, with D perhaps TRBD1 (5 bases). V was clipped by 3 bases and J by 1 base, with 10 bases between them. Looked up from germline, CDR1 is MGHDK and CDR2 is SYGVNS. CDR3 length equals 15 residues. The CDR3 here is CASSEGGRSGNTIYF. As DNA, the CDR3 is TGTGCCAGCAGTGAGGGGGGGAGGTCTGGAAACACCATATATTTT.